Below are 11 T cell receptor beta chains sequenced from a single sample in a study of T cell repertoires in cytomegalovirus infection. Using its own MiXCR run on the reads, TCRdb lists one record per CDR3 protein. Of hundreds of thousands of distinct CDR3 sequences in the sample, roughly 16% were seen once. Material: PBMCs. Every receptor here comes from a human donor in good health (CMV status not recorded). Some clones in this sample may be carry-over from other donors' samples.

In this sample, this clonotype turned up a few times. The chain employs TRBV7-9 and TRBJ1-2; TRBD1 matches 12 bases. V shed 0 bases and J 8 bases; nucleotides not matched to a gene: 7. Per the germline V gene, CDR1 is SEHNR and CDR2 is FQNEAQ (reference sequence). The CDR3 spans 16 residues. The chain's CDR3 is CASSLAPGQGANGYTF. The CDR3 coding sequence is TGTGCCAGCAGCTTAGCCCCGGGACAGGGGGCGAACGGCTACACCTTC.

This clonotype was observed many times. V usage is TRBV28 and J usage is TRBJ2-7, with 7 bases lining up with TRBD1. J gave up 2 bases and V 5 bases, and 12 bases lay outside the gene matches. The CDR3 has 16 residues. Germline values: CDR1 MDHEN, CDR2 SYDVKM. The DNA of the CDR3 is TGTGCCAGCAGTACCCCGTCAGGGGGAGTAACCTACGAGCAGTACTTC. Residues: CASSTPSGGVTYEQYF.

Only a few counts were recorded for this clonotype. The CDR3 here is CASSIDHGTPYEQYF. Here the CDR3 DNA reads TGTGCCAGTAGTATAGATCACGGGACACCCTACGAGCAGTACTTC. The chain links TRBV19 to TRBJ2-7, with D perhaps matching TRBD1 (6 bases). The V gene's germline CDR1 is LNHDA and CDR2 SQIVND (reference sequence). The V end lost 0 bases, the J end lost 2 bases, and 11 bases lay between the germline ends. CDR3 length: 15 amino acids.

The chain combines TRBV7-4 with TRBJ1-1; no clear D gene. Germline CDR1 is SGHVT and CDR2 is SQSDAQ. V was trimmed by 5 bases and J by 8 bases, leaving 15 bases between them. The CDR3 consists of 13 residues. As DNA, the CDR3 is TGTGCCAGCAGCCGCGATTACTCAGCAGAAGCTTTCTTT. Protein: CASSRDYSAEAFF.

This chain links TRBV29-1 with TRBJ2-3; D is perhaps TRBD2 (5 bases). The CDR3 extends over 13 amino acids. CDR1 is SQVTM, CDR2 ANQGSEA, per germline. Trimming removed 0 bases from V and 6 bases from J, with 10 bases in between. The CDR3 DNA follows: TGCAGCGTTGAAGATGACCCGGGGGATACGCAGTATTTT. Translated: CSVEDDPGDTQYF.

The chain uses TRBV4-2 and TRBJ2-7, with TRBD2 matching over 12 bases. Germline lookup yields CDR1 LGHNA and CDR2 YNFKEQ. This CDR3 has 17 residues. The V and J ends lost 1 base and 6 bases, in that order; junction bases with no gene match: 10. For the CDR3, the DNA is TGTGCCAGCAGCCAAGTGACTCGGGGACTAGCGGGTCCCGAGCAGTACTTC. Residues: CASSQVTRGLAGPEQYF.

This clonotype was counted many times. J is TRBJ1-2 and V is TRBV7-2, with D perhaps matching TRBD1 (5 bases). The CDR3 covers 15 residues. CDR1 is SGHTA, CDR2 FQGNSA, per germline. Trimming took off 5 bases at V and 2 bases at J, with 15 bases between the two ends. CDR3 protein: CASSTRGGGNYGYTF. CDR3 nucleotides: TGTGCCAGCAGCACGCGGGGGGGAGGAAACTATGGCTACACCTTC.

This clonotype was seen only a few times. J is TRBJ1-2 and V is TRBV10-3, with 7 nucleotides matching TRBD1. CDR1 ENHRY and CDR2 SYGVKD come from the germline V gene. V was clipped by 7 bases and J by 2 bases; unmatched bases: 7. CDR3 size: 14 residues. CDR3 protein: CAINQGQANYGYTF. CDR3 DNA sequence: TGTGCCATCAACCAAGGACAGGCGAACTATGGCTACACCTTC.

This clonotype was observed a few times. V and J are TRBV20-1 and TRBJ1-1; 9 positions agree with TRBD1. The CDR3 has 16 amino acids. CDR1 is DFQATT and CDR2 is SNEGSKA in the germline V gene (reference sequence). Unmatched junction bases numbered 9, after V lost 0 bases and J lost 4 bases. The CDR3, as DNA: TGCAGTGCTAGAGAGACAGGGGGTTATCCTTTCACTGAAGCTTTCTTT. Translated, it gives CSARETGGYPFTEAFF.

The chain carries TRBV20-1 and TRBJ2-2; 8 bases fit TRBD1. This CDR3 spans 13 amino acids. Germline CDR1 reads DFQATT; CDR2 reads SNEGSKA (reference sequence). The J segment lost 7 bases and the V segment lost 2 bases, leaving 3 bases of the junction unmatched. DNA of the CDR3: TGCAGTGCTAGACAGGGGGCGGGCGGGGAGCTGTTTTTT. Encoded protein: CSARQGAGGELFF.

The table lists this clonotype with a few counts. CDR3 nucleotide sequence: TGTGCCAGCATCTTAGACAAAGGTCGGCAGCCCCAGCATTTT. Translating gives CASILDKGRQPQHF. J is TRBJ1-5 and V is TRBV6-6; D is ambiguous. The V end lost 7 bases, the J end lost 7 bases, and 17 bases lay between the germline ends. The CDR3 extends over 14 amino acids. Germline CDR1 reads MNHNY; CDR2 reads SVGAGI (reference sequence).